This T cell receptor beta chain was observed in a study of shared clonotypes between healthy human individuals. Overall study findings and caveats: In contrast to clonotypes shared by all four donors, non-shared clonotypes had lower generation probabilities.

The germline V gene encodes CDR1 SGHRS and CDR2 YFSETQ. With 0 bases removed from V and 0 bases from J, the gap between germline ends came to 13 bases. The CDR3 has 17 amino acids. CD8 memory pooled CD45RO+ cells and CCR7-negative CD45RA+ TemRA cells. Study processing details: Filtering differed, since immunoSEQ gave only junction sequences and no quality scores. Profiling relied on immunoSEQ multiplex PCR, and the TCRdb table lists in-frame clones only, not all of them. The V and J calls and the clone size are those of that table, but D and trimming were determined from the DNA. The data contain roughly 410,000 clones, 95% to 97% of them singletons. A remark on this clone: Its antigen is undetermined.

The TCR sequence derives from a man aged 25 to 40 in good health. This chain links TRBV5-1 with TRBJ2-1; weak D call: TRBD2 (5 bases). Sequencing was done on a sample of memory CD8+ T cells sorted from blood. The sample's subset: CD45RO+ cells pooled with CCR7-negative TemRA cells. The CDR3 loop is CASSLAPHGSSYNEQFF. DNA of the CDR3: TGCGCCAGCAGCTTGGCCCCACATGGGAGCTCCTACAATGAGCAGTTCTTC.